This T cell receptor (beta chain) came from a study of graft-versus-host responses after intestinal transplantation. This CDR3 has 14 residues. Deletions cut 8 bases from V and 4 bases from J, with 14 bases between. CDR1 is SGHNT and CDR2 is YENEEA in the germline V gene. With respect to this clone: Its antigen is currently unknown.

Sequencing was performed with immunoSEQ multiplex PCR; in TCRdb, only in-frame clones are kept and a portion is missing. In the table there are approximately 130,000 clones, approximately 92% of which are singletons. Study-level points and caveats: GvH clones were identified in recipient marrow, with some first appearing in ileum or blood. Across patients carrying graft-donor T cell macrochimerism, allografts held high graft-versus-host to host-versus-graft clonal ratios.

This chain links TRBV11-3 with TRBJ1-4, with D tentatively TRBD1 (5 bases). The receptor comes from a human donor who received an intestinal transplant. The sample in question was unstimulated CD4+ T cells sorted from spleen or lymph node cells, obtained before intestinal transplant. The CDR3 is CASRHGTDNEKLFF. The CDR3 bases are TGTGCCAGCCGACACGGGACGGATAATGAAAAACTGTTTTTT.